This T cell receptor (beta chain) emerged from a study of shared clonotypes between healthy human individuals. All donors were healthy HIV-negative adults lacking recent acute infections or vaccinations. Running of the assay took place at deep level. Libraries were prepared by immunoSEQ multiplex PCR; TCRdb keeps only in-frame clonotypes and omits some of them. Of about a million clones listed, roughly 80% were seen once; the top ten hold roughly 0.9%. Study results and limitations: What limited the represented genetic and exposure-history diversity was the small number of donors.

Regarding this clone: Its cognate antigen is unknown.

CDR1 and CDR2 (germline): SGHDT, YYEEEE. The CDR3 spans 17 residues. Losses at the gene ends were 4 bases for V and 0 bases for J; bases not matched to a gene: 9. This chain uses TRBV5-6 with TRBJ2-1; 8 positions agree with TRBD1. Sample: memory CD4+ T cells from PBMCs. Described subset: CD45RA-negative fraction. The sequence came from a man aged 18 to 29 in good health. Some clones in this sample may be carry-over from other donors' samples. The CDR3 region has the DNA TGTGCCAGCAGCCTCCTCCGGGACAGGCACTCCTACAATGAGCAGTTCTTC. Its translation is CASSLLRDRHSYNEQFF. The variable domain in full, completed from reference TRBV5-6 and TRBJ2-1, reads DAGVTQSPTHLIKTRGQQVTLRCSPKSGHDTVSWYQQALGQGPQFIFQYYEEEERQRGNFPDRFSGHQFPNYSSELNVNALLLGDSALYLCASSLLRDRHSYNEQFFGPGTRLTVL.